This T cell receptor beta chain was found in a study of identifying expanded T cells in peripheral blood. Produced via immunoSEQ multiplex PCR; TCRdb's table is partial and in-frame only. This table holds fewer than 60,000 clones, 82% found once. This CDR3 has 11 amino acids. V lost 5 bases, J lost 2 bases, and 3 bases lay in between. Germline V CDR1 and CDR2: SGHTA, FQGNSA. Broader study findings: Clone count variance between roughly 2-week samples rose with total template count. Differentially abundant clones: around 1.2 between replicates, about 15 at around 14 days, less than 25 at four.

Healthy donors had no documented immune events, such as infections, while sampled. This clone was seen more than once but under ten times. Its antigen is not known. The chain links TRBV7-2 to TRBJ1-1; no clear D gene. The receptor comes from a person aged 18-70 years in good health. Sequences were obtained from blood. CDR3 nucleotides: TGTGCCAGCAGCAAAAACACTGAAGCTTTCTTT. Amino acid sequence: CASSKNTEAFF. Full variable domain (missing parts from reference TRBV7-2 and TRBJ1-1): GAGVSQSPSNKVTEKGKDVELRCDPISGHTALYWYRQSLGQGLEFLIYFQGNSAPDKSGLPSDRFSAERTGGSVSTLTIQRTQQEDSAVYLCASSKNTEAFFGQGTRLTVV.